What follows are 24 T cell receptor beta chains derived from one specimen sequenced in a study of OX40 agonist ivuxolimab in advanced cancers. TCRdb keeps only in-frame clones here, not all; method: immunoSEQ multiplex PCR. The sample contains tens of thousands of clones, about nine tenths of which appear only once. The specimen was CD4+ or CD8+ T cells sorted from blood, collected in a trial of the OX40 agonist ivuxolimab. Receptor source: an adult with an advanced solid tumor such as melanoma, head and neck, liver or kidney cancer.

The chain combines TRBV6-5 with TRBJ2-7; 7 bases match TRBD2. The trim removed 2 bases at V and 7 bases at J, leaving 14 bases unmatched. The germline gives CDR1 MNHEY, CDR2 SVGAGI. This CDR3 region has 16 residues. This CDR3 reads CASSYRRLAEGREQYF. As DNA, the CDR3 is TGTGCCAGCAGTTACCGGAGACTAGCCGAGGGTCGGGAGCAGTACTTC.

V is TRBV9 and J is TRBJ2-2; a weak D match, TRBD2 (7 bases). From germline, CDR1 is SGDLS and CDR2 YYNGEE. The ends were cut back, 0 bases at V and 6 bases at J, with 15 bases in the middle. CDR3 length: 16 residues. The CDR3 loop reads CASSVGPGGTSGELFF. The CDR3 nucleotides read TGTGCCAGCAGCGTAGGCCCGGGGGGCACGTCCGGGGAGCTGTTTTTT.

As DNA, the CDR3 is TGTGCCAGCAACCCCACTAGCGGGGGGGCCGGTGAGCAGTTCTTC. Encoded protein: CASNPTSGGAGEQFF. The J gene is TRBJ2-1, the V gene TRBV11-3; 13 nucleotides match TRBD2. The CDR3 has 15 amino acids. With 7 bases clipped from V and 9 bases from J, the junction kept 9 bases outside the gene matches. Germline assignment: CDR1 SGHNT and CDR2 YENEEA.

The chain is built from TRBV12-5 and TRBJ2-1; D not certain. The CDR3 consists of 15 residues. Germline assignment: CDR1 LGHNT and CDR2 FRNRAP. V lost 0 bases and J 7 bases, leaving 13 bases between the germline ends. CDR3 DNA sequence: TGTGCTAGTGGTTTGGTCAGGAACCTCTGGAATGAGCAGTTCTTC. It codes for CASGLVRNLWNEQFF. The full variable domain, completed using reference TRBV12-5 and TRBJ2-1, is DARVTQTPRHKVTEMGQEVTMRCQPILGHNTVFWYRQTMMQGLELLAYFRNRAPLDDSGMPKDRFSAEMPDATLATLKIQPSEPRDSAVYFCASGLVRNLWNEQFFGPGTRLTVL.

V is TRBV7-2 and J is TRBJ1-2; D not resolved. Germline loops: CDR1 SGHTA, CDR2 FQGNSA. This CDR3 has 13 residues. V gave up 4 bases and J gave up 8 bases, with 14 bases separating them. CDR3 sequence (DNA): TGTGCCAGCAGCTGGAGCGGGCCGACGGGCTACACCTTC. Translating gives CASSWSGPTGYTF.

The chain joins TRBV7-2 to TRBJ2-7; D is perhaps TRBD1 (5 bases). The CDR3 sequence is 15 residues long. CDR1 is SGHTA and CDR2 is FQGNSA in the germline V gene. V was shortened by 1 base and J by 0 bases, with 10 bases between the two germline ends. Here the CDR3 reads CASSLVGQGSYEQYF. CDR3 nucleotides: TGTGCCAGCAGCTTAGTGGGGCAGGGCTCCTACGAGCAGTACTTC.

The V gene is TRBV19, the J gene TRBJ2-2; a possible D gene is TRBD1 (5 bases). The CDR3 has 17 residues. In germline, CDR1 is LNHDA, CDR2 SQIVND (reference sequence). The V end was cut by 4 bases, the J end by 8 bases, with 23 bases between. CDR3 amino acids: CASSRLGVVASAGELFF. Written as DNA, the CDR3 is TGTGCCAGTAGTAGGTTAGGGGTGGTGGCTTCCGCAGGGGAGCTGTTTTTT.

The chain joins TRBV2 to TRBJ2-1, with TRBD1 matching 7 bases. V shed 4 bases, J shed 12 bases, and the junction held 15 bases outside the gene matches. In germline, CDR1 is SNHLY, CDR2 FYNNEI. CDR3 length: 15 amino acids. CDR3 coding DNA: TGTGCCAGCAGTGGGGTGCAGGGGGTAATTAAACCGCAGTTCTTC. Translating it yields CASSGVQGVIKPQFF.

V gene TRBV6-5 combines with J gene TRBJ2-1, with unresolved D. Looked up from germline, CDR1 is MNHEY and CDR2 is SVGAGI. V was pared by 7 bases and J by 10 bases, with 17 bases between. The CDR3 sequence is 13 residues long. CDR3 sequence (DNA): TGTGCCAGCAATCCTAGGCAGGACCGGGAGCAGTTCTTC. Translating it yields CASNPRQDREQFF.

This clone was found once. The chain carries TRBV5-1 and TRBJ1-5; D ambiguous. Germline V lookup: CDR1 SGHRS, CDR2 YFSETQ. V shed 0 bases and J shed 0 bases, with 7 bases lying between them. The CDR3 contains 15 residues. The CDR3 loop is CASSLGGYSNQPQHF. DNA for the CDR3: TGCGCCAGCAGCTTGGGCGGTTATAGCAATCAGCCCCAGCATTTT.

V is TRBV19 and J is TRBJ2-1; TRBD2 matches at 8 bases. V was clipped by 0 bases and J by 3 bases; unmatched bases: 10. This CDR3 is built from 18 residues. Germline loops: CDR1 LNHDA, CDR2 SQIVND (reference sequence). CDR3 amino acids: CASSIDPLLAEDYNEQFF. The DNA of the CDR3 is TGTGCCAGTAGTATAGATCCCTTACTAGCGGAAGACTACAATGAGCAGTTCTTC.

In this sample, this clone turned up once. The chain joins TRBV5-1 to TRBJ1-4, with D tentatively TRBD1 (6 bases). This CDR3 has 16 residues. The V gene lost 1 base and the J gene lost 4 bases, with 14 bases spanning the gap. CDR1 is SGHRS, CDR2 YFSETQ, per germline. The CDR3 nucleotides are TGCGCCAGCAGCTTGTTGGGCGGGGGCGGTAATGAAAAACTGTTTTTT. Its protein product is CASSLLGGGGNEKLFF. The variable domain in full, with the rest retrieved from reference TRBV5-1 and TRBJ1-4, is KAGVTQTPRYLIKTRGQQVTLSCSPISGHRSVSWYQQTPGQGLQFLFEYFSETQRNKGNFPGRFSGRQFSNSRSEMNVSTLELGDSALYLCASSLLGGGGNEKLFFGSGTQLSVL.

The chain recombines TRBV9 with TRBJ2-7; D remains ambiguous. The germline CDR1 and CDR2 sequences are SGDLS and YYNGEE. CDR3 length: 15 residues. Trimming shortened V by 0 bases and J by 5 bases, and 15 bases separated the two germline ends. This CDR3 reads CASSVGSSKAHEQYF. For the CDR3, the DNA is TGTGCCAGCAGCGTAGGGTCATCCAAAGCCCACGAGCAGTACTTC.

This chain uses TRBV10-3 with TRBJ2-7; 7 bases align to TRBD1. V dropped 2 bases and J dropped 5; count of bases not matched to a gene: 6. The CDR3 runs 14 residues. Germline V CDR1 and CDR2: ENHRY, SYGVKD. The CDR3 sequence is CAISERQGLHEQYF. CDR3 in DNA: TGTGCCATCAGTGAGAGACAGGGCCTCCACGAGCAGTACTTC.

The rearrangement uses TRBV28 and TRBJ2-4; D is possibly TRBD1 or TRBD2 (6 bases each). Trimming took 5 bases from V and 1 from J, leaving 9 bases between them. The CDR3 contains 14 residues. The V gene's germline CDR1 is MDHEN and CDR2 SYDVKM. CDR3 in DNA: TGTGCCAGCAGTCAAGGGGGGGCCAAAAACATTCAGTACTTC. Residues: CASSQGGAKNIQYF.

The J gene is TRBJ1-4, the V gene TRBV7-6; the D gene is possibly TRBD1 (5 bases). The CDR3 has 18 amino acids. Trimming pared 4 bases from V and 0 bases from J, leaving 18 bases between. CDR1 SGHVS and CDR2 FNYEAQ come from the germline V gene. The DNA of the CDR3 is TGTGCCAGCAGCTCTCAGGCGGGGCCGCTACCAACTAATGAAAAACTGTTTTTT. Its translation: CASSSQAGPLPTNEKLFF. Together with reference TRBV7-6 and TRBJ1-4, the CDR3 gives the full variable domain: GAGVSQSPRYKVTKRGQDVALRCDPISGHVSLYWYRQALGQGPEFLTYFNYEAQQDKSGLPNDRFSAERPEGSISTLTIQRTEQRDSAMYRCASSSQAGPLPTNEKLFFGSGTQLSVL.

The chain combines TRBV9 with TRBJ2-2; D is unclear. The V end was cut by 7 bases, the J end by 0 bases, with 13 bases between. The CDR3 sequence is 15 residues long. Germline CDR1 is SGDLS and CDR2 is YYNGEE. The CDR3 DNA reads TGTGCCAGCGTACCGGGTGTCACGAACACCGGGGAGCTGTTTTTT. Residues: CASVPGVTNTGELFF.

The J gene is TRBJ1-6, the V gene TRBV5-6; the match to TRBD1 covers 11 bases. The CDR3 loop spans 17 amino acids. From germline, CDR1 is SGHDT and CDR2 YYEEEE. Trimming at V came to 4 bases and at J to 7 bases, leaving 10 bases not matched to a gene. The CDR3 loop is CASSRGQGARWNSPLHF. In nucleotides, the CDR3 is TGTGCCAGCAGCCGCGGACAGGGGGCTCGGTGGAATTCACCCCTCCACTTT.

The chain has TRBV5-1 and TRBJ2-6; tentative D call: TRBD1 (6 bases). The CDR3 consists of 18 residues. Trimming removed 2 bases from V and 0 bases from J, with 15 bases in between. The germline gives CDR1 SGHRS, CDR2 YFSETQ. CDR3 in amino acids: CASSFTGYSRSGANVLTF. CDR3 coding DNA: TGCGCCAGCAGCTTTACAGGGTATTCTCGCTCTGGGGCCAACGTCCTGACTTTC.

The V gene is TRBV6-6, the J gene TRBJ2-1; D call uncertain. Trimming cost V 2 bases and J 10 bases, with 12 bases left between them. The CDR3 consists of 13 residues. Germline assignment: CDR1 MNHNY and CDR2 SVGAGI (reference sequence). The CDR3 loop is CASSYPALEEQFF. CDR3 nucleotide sequence: TGTGCCAGCAGTTACCCGGCCCTCGAGGAGCAGTTCTTC.

This clone turned up a few times. The chain combines TRBV5-1 with TRBJ2-3; the D gene is possibly TRBD1 (5 bases). Per the germline V gene, CDR1 is SGHRS and CDR2 is YFSETQ. CDR3 length equals 14 residues. V gave up 0 bases and J gave up 0 bases, with 5 bases separating them. CDR3 amino acids: CASSLGQSTDTQYF. As DNA, the CDR3 is TGCGCCAGCAGCTTGGGACAGAGCACAGATACGCAGTATTTT.

The J gene is TRBJ2-1, the V gene TRBV5-4; unclear D gene. The CDR3 has 13 amino acids. Germline lookup yields CDR1 SGHNT and CDR2 YYREEE (reference sequence). The V gene lost 4 bases and the J gene lost 4 bases, with 9 bases spanning the gap. The CDR3 region has the DNA TGTGCCAGCAGCAAGACAAGTTACAATGAGCAGTTCTTC. Protein product: CASSKTSYNEQFF.

This clone was observed once. This chain uses TRBV11-1 with TRBJ1-5; TRBD1 aligns across 10 bases. Trimming removed 3 bases from V and 1 base from J; junction bases left unmatched: 0. Germline lookup yields CDR1 SGHAT and CDR2 FQDESV (reference sequence). The CDR3 is 15 amino acids. This chain's CDR3 is CASSLGQGSNQPQHF. The CDR3, as DNA: TGTGCCAGCAGCTTGGGACAGGGGAGCAATCAGCCCCAGCATTTT.

The genes are TRBV9 and TRBJ2-1; 8 bases are a match to TRBD2. There are 16 residues in the CDR3. CDR1 is SGDLS and CDR2 is YYNGEE in the germline V gene. V lost 0 bases to trimming and J lost 5 bases; unmatched junction nucleotides: 7. CDR3 nucleotides: TGTGCCAGCAGCGTAGCTATACTAGCGGCTGACAATGAGCAGTTCTTC. Protein product: CASSVAILAADNEQFF. Full variable domain (remainder filled in from reference TRBV9 and TRBJ2-1): DSGVTQTPKHLITATGQRVTLRCSPRSGDLSVYWYQQSLDQGLQFLIQYYNGEERAKGNILERFSAQQFPDLHSELNLSSLELGDSALYFCASSVAILAADNEQFFGPGTRLTVL.